The 10 T cell receptor beta chains listed next were all sequenced from one sample in a study of shared clonotypes between healthy human individuals. As defined, naive CD8 cells were CD45RO-negative and positively selected for CCR7, with terminally differentiated effector memory CD45RA+ cells excluded. Data came from immunoSEQ multiplex PCR; TCRdb stores just in-frame clones and leaves some out. The sample gives around 1.9 million clones, 93% of which show up once; 1.5% to 2% is in the top ten. Sequenced: naive CD8+ T cells from PBMCs. The receptors here all came from a man in his late teens or twenties in good health. Some clones in this sample may be carry-over from other donors' samples.

CDR3 sequence (DNA): TGTGCCAGCAGTTTAATGATCCCACAGGGGTTAATCAACACCATATATTTT. Protein product: CASSLMIPQGLINTIYF. The V gene is TRBV28, the J gene TRBJ1-3; TRBD1 matches 7 bases. From germline, CDR1 is MDHEN and CDR2 SYDVKM. The CDR3 is 17 amino acids. Germline trimming cut 2 bases from V and 7 bases from J; bases unmatched to any gene: 14.

The chain recombines TRBV23-1 with TRBJ1-3; D is undetermined. TRBV23-1 is filed as an ORF, its function uncertain. CDR3 length: 11 amino acids. V was cut by 2 bases and J by 8 bases, with 4 bases left in between. This CDR3 reads CASSQGDTIYF. In DNA form, the CDR3 reads TGCGCCAGCAGTCAAGGGGACACCATATATTTT.

The V call is TRBV7-3, the J call TRBJ2-7; 9 bases match TRBD1. The CDR3 covers 15 residues. Germline lookup yields CDR1 SGHTA and CDR2 FQGTGA. V was clipped by 4 bases and J by 4 bases; unmatched bases: 8. CDR3 nucleotide sequence: TGTGCCAGCAGCTGGGGACAGGGCCCAGGGTACGAGCAGTACTTC. As protein: CASSWGQGPGYEQYF.

This chain links TRBV9 with TRBJ2-7, with a possible D match to TRBD1 (6 bases). Trimming stripped 3 bases from V and 2 bases from J, with 12 bases between. CDR3 length: 14 amino acids. Germline assignment: CDR1 SGDLS and CDR2 YYNGEE. CDR3 bases: TGTGCCAGCAGCGAGGGGGACGGAACCTACGAGCAGTACTTC. Amino acid sequence: CASSEGDGTYEQYF.

The J gene is TRBJ2-2, the V gene TRBV4-3; TRBD1 agrees at 8 bases. Germline V gene sequence: CDR1 LGHNA, CDR2 YSLEER. The CDR3 extends over 16 amino acids. With V trimmed by 1 base and J by 5 bases, 6 bases remained unmatched. The CDR3 sequence is CASSQARGRLTGELFF. The CDR3 DNA follows: TGCGCCAGCAGCCAAGCCAGGGGGCGATTAACCGGGGAGCTGTTTTTT.

The chain carries TRBV27 and TRBJ2-2; 11 nucleotides match TRBD1. Germline loops: CDR1 MNHEY, CDR2 SMNVEV (reference sequence). The V segment lost 6 bases and the J segment 3 bases; nucleotides outside the gene matches: 6. There are 16 residues in the CDR3. This chain's CDR3 is CASSPAGQGDTGELFF. The DNA of the CDR3 is TGTGCCAGCAGCCCCGCGGGACAGGGGGACACCGGGGAGCTGTTTTTT.

The chain is built from TRBV9 and TRBJ2-7; either TRBD1 or TRBD2 may supply D (5 bases each). The CDR3 covers 15 residues. Per germline, CDR1 SGDLS and CDR2 YYNGEE. The V end was cut by 5 bases, the J end by 5 bases, with 20 bases between. The CDR3 nucleotides are TGTGCCAGCAGTGGCACCGGGTCCCGGGGCCACGAGCAGTACTTC. It yields the protein CASSGTGSRGHEQYF.

The chain employs TRBV4-1 and TRBJ1-5; no clear D gene. CDR1 and CDR2 (germline): MGHRA, YSYEKL. Trimming cost V 4 bases and J 4 bases, with 8 bases left between them. The CDR3 has 13 residues. CDR3 amino acids: CASSPVLNQPQHF. The CDR3 DNA reads as TGCGCCAGCAGCCCGGTCCTAAATCAGCCCCAGCATTTT.

The chain employs TRBV5-1 and TRBJ2-5; 14 bases are shared with TRBD2. CDR3 size: 16 residues. Germline V lookup: CDR1 SGHRS, CDR2 YFSETQ. V lost 4 bases and J lost 3; bases outside the gene matches: 5. CDR3 loop: CASSPGTSGGKETQYF. The CDR3 DNA follows: TGCGCCAGCAGCCCAGGGACTAGCGGGGGTAAAGAGACCCAGTACTTC.

The gene calls are TRBV4-1 and TRBJ2-2; 12 bases are a match to TRBD2. Trimming cost V 1 base and J 1 base; bases outside gene matches: 4. CDR3 length equals 18 residues. CDR1 is MGHRA and CDR2 is YSYEKL in the germline V gene. The CDR3 sequence: CASSQVGLAGRNTGELFF. The CDR3 DNA sequence: TGCGCCAGCAGCCAAGTCGGACTAGCGGGGAGGAACACCGGGGAGCTGTTTTTT.